This TCR beta chain was profiled in a study of cytomegalovirus exposure and HLA in healthy donors. This CDR3 region has 14 residues. The germline V gene encodes CDR1 SGHRS and CDR2 YFSETQ. The V end lost 3 bases, the J end lost 4 bases, and 12 bases lay between the germline ends. The study's findings and limits: Later on, an analysis tied roughly 17,000 TCR beta sequences to HLA alleles at 0.05 false discovery rate. A link between a missense DCLRE1C variant and TCR beta V- and J-gene trimming emerged from a later analysis.

PCR involved 60 Vbeta and 13 Jbeta primers. Produced via immunoSEQ multiplex PCR; TCRdb's table is partial and in-frame only. There are more than 140,000 clones in the sample; approximately 82% occur only once, and around 1.9% lies in the top ten. Notes on this clone: Its antigen is currently unknown.

The chain joins TRBV5-1 to TRBJ2-3; TRBD2 is a possible D gene (6 bases). The sequenced sample was PBMCs. The source of this sequence is a woman in her forties in good health and CMV-seronegative. CDR3 amino acids: CASSSLTRADTQYF. For the CDR3, the DNA is TGCGCCAGCAGCTCGCTGACTAGGGCAGATACGCAGTATTTT.